This T cell receptor (beta chain) appears in the sequencing data of a study of Ad26.COV2.S vaccination and SARS-CoV-2 variants. Repertoires were generated with immunoSEQ multiplex PCR, while TCRdb's copy carries only in-frame clones and drops some. The sample has around 500,000 clones, 89% seen once. Specified treatment: some 20 received Ad26.COV2.S at low or high dose, single or two shots; 5 received placebo; per-sample allocation not given. Each sample was drawn 63 days after the first injection (of vaccine or placebo). This clone has a handful of counts. Per the germline V gene, CDR1 is SEHNR and CDR2 is FQNEAQ (reference sequence). The V end was cut by 2 bases, the J end by 4 bases, with 12 bases between. The CDR3 is made up of 15 amino acids.

The sequenced sample was peripheral blood, obtained in a trial of Ad26.COV2.S vaccine versus placebo. This chain connects TRBV7-9 to TRBJ1-5; D is unresolved. The receptor was isolated from a person aged 18-65 years who received the Ad26.COV2.S COVID-19 vaccine or a placebo. The CDR3 reads CASSLTGGLNQPQHF. CDR3 nucleotide sequence: TGTGCCAGCAGCTTAACGGGTGGCTTAAATCAGCCCCAGCATTTT.